This TCR beta chain was sequenced during a study of T cell repertoires in cytomegalovirus infection. From germline, CDR1 is SGDLS and CDR2 YYNGEE. CDR3 length equals 12 residues. TCRdb re-called the reads through MiXCR, storing one row per CDR3 protein. The repertoire holds tens of thousands of distinct CDR3 sequences, with about 26% as singletons. In regard to this clonotype: Its antigen is undetermined. This may stem from a read error, because a much larger clone lies one nucleotide away.

The chain joins TRBV9 to TRBJ2-1; no definite D call. The starting material was CD8+ T cells from cultured PBMCs, obtained from culture after CMV antigen stimulation. This TCR was recovered from a human donor in good health (CMV status not recorded). Some clones in this sample may be carry-over from other donors' samples. The CDR3, as DNA: TGTACCAGCAGCCCCGGCGGTAGCGAGCAGTTCTTC. Protein sequence: CTSSPGGSEQFF. Variable domain in full (rest from reference TRBV9 and TRBJ2-1): DSGVTQTPKHLITATGQRVTLRCSPRSGDLSVYWYQQSLDQGLQFLIQYYNGEERAKGNILERFSAQQFPDLHSELNLSSLELGDSALYFCTSSPGGSEQFFGPGTRLTVL.